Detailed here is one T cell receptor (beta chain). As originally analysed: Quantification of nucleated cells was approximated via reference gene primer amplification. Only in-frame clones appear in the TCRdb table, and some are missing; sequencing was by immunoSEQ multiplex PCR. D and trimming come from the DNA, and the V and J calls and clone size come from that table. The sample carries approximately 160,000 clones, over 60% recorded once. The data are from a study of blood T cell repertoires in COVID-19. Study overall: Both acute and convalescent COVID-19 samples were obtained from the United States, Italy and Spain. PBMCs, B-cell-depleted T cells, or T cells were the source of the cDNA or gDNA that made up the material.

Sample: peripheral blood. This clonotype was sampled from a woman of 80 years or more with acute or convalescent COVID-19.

CDR3 DNA: TGCAGCGTTTCCCTTTGGGGGGGGAACACTGAAGCTTTCTTT. Its translation is CSVSLWGGNTEAFF. V and J are TRBV29-1 and TRBJ1-1, with D possibly matching TRBD1 (5 bases). V lost 5 bases to trimming and J lost 1 base, with 14 bases between them. Germline lookup yields CDR1 SQVTM and CDR2 ANQGSEA. The CDR3 contains 14 residues.